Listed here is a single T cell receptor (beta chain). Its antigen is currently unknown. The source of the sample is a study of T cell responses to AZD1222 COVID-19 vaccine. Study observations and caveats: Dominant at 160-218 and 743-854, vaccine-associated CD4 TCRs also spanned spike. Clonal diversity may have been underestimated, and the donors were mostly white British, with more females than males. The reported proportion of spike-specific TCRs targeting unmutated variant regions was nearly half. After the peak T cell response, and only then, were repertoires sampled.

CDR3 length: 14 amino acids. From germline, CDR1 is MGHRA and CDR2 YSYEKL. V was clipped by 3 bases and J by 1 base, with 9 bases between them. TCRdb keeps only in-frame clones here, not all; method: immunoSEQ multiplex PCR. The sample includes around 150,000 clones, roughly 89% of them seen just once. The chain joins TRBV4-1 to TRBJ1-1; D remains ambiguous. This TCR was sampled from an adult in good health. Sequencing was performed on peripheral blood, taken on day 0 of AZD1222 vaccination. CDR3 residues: CASSQSRENTEAFF. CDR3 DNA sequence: TGCGCCAGCAGCCAGTCAAGGGAGAACACTGAAGCTTTCTTT.